The clone carrying this T cell receptor (beta chain) was seen a handful of times. Its specificity is unknown. A read error may produce the germline difference seen at one junction end. Germline V gene sequence: CDR1 SSHAT, CDR2 FNYEAQ (reference sequence). The CDR3 runs to 14 residues. The data originate from a study of PD-1 blockade in classical Hodgkin lymphoma. After autologous stem cell transplantation all patients relapsed, and prior brentuximab vedotin exposure differed between cohorts. Study results and limitations: Newly diagnosed patients reportedly had lower baseline TCR diversity than healthy donors. Complete responders entered with baseline diversity on par with newly diagnosed patients, the results showed.

Profiling relied on immunoSEQ multiplex PCR, and the TCRdb table lists in-frame clones only, not all of them. The table shows 5,500 to 7,000 clones, with 70% to 85% occurring only once. The TCR originated in a human donor with classical Hodgkin lymphoma. Sequencing used peripheral blood mononuclear cells (PBMCs), obtained at baseline. The V and J genes are TRBV7-7 and TRBJ2-1; D remains ambiguous. CDR3 sequence (DNA): TGTGCTAGCAGCTTAGGCAGCGCCAACAATGAGCAGTTCTTC. This sequence encodes CASSLGSANNEQFF.